Listed below are T cell receptor beta chains from one sample, sequenced in a study of T cells in Graves' hyperthyroidism and ophthalmopathy. From the multiplex PCR reads, TCRdb called clonotypes with MiXCR, one entry per CDR3 protein. The sample has roughly 300,000 distinct CDR3 sequences, around a sixth seen once. Specimen: blood. All receptors derive from a woman in her 50s with Graves' hyperthyroidism. The CDR3 runs from the conserved cysteine through the conserved F or W. D genes are given only for firm matches. Expanded clones are given a class, and other clones once, few, many or no size at all.

J,D,size,V,DNA,CDR3
TRBJ1-2,NA,few,TRBV19,TGTGCCAGTAGTCCCGGTTTTGGGGGGAACTATGGCTACACCTTC,CASSPGFGGNYGYTF
TRBJ1-1,NA,NA,TRBV30,TGTGCCTGGAGTACCGATATAGGGGCCACTGAAGCTTTCTTT,CAWSTDIGATEAFF
TRBJ2-1,NA,few,TRBV20-1,TGCAGTGCTAGAGATACGGGAGCAGCTAATGAGCAGTTCTTC,CSARDTGAANEQFF
TRBJ2-7,NA,NA,TRBV28,TGTGCCAGCAGTTTATGGCAACCTGACTCGGGCGGAGACTACGAGCAGTACTTC,CASSLWQPDSGGDYEQYF
TRBJ2-7,NA,many,TRBV30,TGTGCCTGGAGTCGGCAGGGCTACGAGCAGTACTTC,CAWSRQGYEQYF
TRBJ2-1,TRBD2,many,TRBV5-6,TGTGCCAGCAGCGTAGGGACTAGCGGGAATGAGCAGTTCTTC,CASSVGTSGNEQFF
TRBJ1-6,TRBD1,many,TRBV6-5,TGTGCCAGCAGTTACTCCGGGACAGGGCAAAATTCACCCCTCCACTTT,CASSYSGTGQNSPLHF
TRBJ2-5,TRBD2,many,TRBV27,TGTGCCAGCAGGGGGACTAGCGCAGACCAAGAGACCCAGTACTTC,CASRGTSADQETQYF
TRBJ2-3,NA,many,TRBV27,TGTGCCAGCAGTTTAAAGGGGACTAGCACAGATACGCAGTATTTT,CASSLKGTSTDTQYF
TRBJ1-1,NA,many,TRBV7-9,TGTGCCAGCATTCACGCAGCATCTCAGGGTAACACTGAAGCTTTCTTT,CASIHAASQGNTEAFF
TRBJ1-3,NA,few,TRBV3-1,TGTGCCAGCAGCCAAGAGGGAAATACACCCACATATTTT,CASSQEGNTPTYF
TRBJ2-3,NA,NA,TRBV3-1,TGTGCCAGCAGCGAATCGGGGTGGGGAGGAGATACGCAGTATTTT,CASSESGWGGDTQYF
TRBJ2-3,TRBD2,NA,TRBV12-3/TRBV12-4,TGTGCCAGCAGGCCCGGGACTAGCGGTATGACAGATACGCAGTATTTT,CASRPGTSGMTDTQYF
TRBJ1-6,TRBD1,NA,TRBV5-1,TGCGCCAGCAGCATCGGACAGGAGTCTTCACCCCTCCACTTT,CASSIGQESSPLHF
TRBJ2-3,NA,many,TRBV27,TGTGCCAGCAGCTCACCTCCGGCTGGGGGGACGCAGTATTTT,CASSSPPAGGTQYF
TRBJ2-1,NA,many,TRBV12-3/TRBV12-4,TGTGCCAGCAGTTCCAGCACGAATGAGCAGTTCTTC,CASSSSTNEQFF
TRBJ2-2,NA,NA,TRBV12-3/TRBV12-4,TGTGCCAGCAGCCCATGGGGGGGCTCTGGCGGGGAGCTGTTTTTT,CASSPWGGSGGELFF
TRBJ2-1,TRBD1,NA,TRBV7-9,TGTGCATCAGGGGCCTCGGGACAGAACAATGAGCAGTTCTTC,CASGASGQNNEQFF
TRBJ1-6,NA,NA,TRBV2,TGTGCCAGCAGTGAATGGGCCCCAGAGATCGATAATTCACCCCTCCACTTT,CASSEWAPEIDNSPLHF
TRBJ2-5,NA,many,TRBV27,TGTGCCAGCAGTTTAGATGGATTCGCGGGGACCCAGTACTTC,CASSLDGFAGTQYF
TRBJ1-1,TRBD1,NA,TRBV29-1,TGCAGCGCCGCACAGGGGTGGTCGACTGAAGCTTTCTTT,CSAAQGWSTEAFF
TRBJ2-1,TRBD1,NA,TRBV24-1,TGTGCCACCAGTGAACAGACAGGGGGCAATGAGCAGTTCTTC,CATSEQTGGNEQFF
TRBJ2-3,NA,many,TRBV3-1,TGTGCCAGCAGCCCCGGTGTGGTCGGAGATACGCAGTATTTT,CASSPGVVGDTQYF
TRBJ2-3,NA,few,TRBV7-2,TGTGCCAGCAGCTTAGCGCCTAGTTTCGATACGCAGTATTTT,CASSLAPSFDTQYF
TRBJ1-5,TRBD1,few,TRBV12-3/TRBV12-4,TGTGCCAGCACCCCAGGGGGAAGTCAGCCCCAGCATTTT,CASTPGGSQPQHF
TRBJ2-5,TRBD1,NA,TRBV7-9,TGTGCCAGCAGCTTCCCGACAGGGGGCCGTGAGACCCAGTACTTC,CASSFPTGGRETQYF
TRBJ2-1,TRBD2,NA,TRBV7-2,TGTGCCAGCAGCCCTAGACTAGCCCTCAATGAGCAGTTCTTC,CASSPRLALNEQFF
TRBJ1-1,NA,many,TRBV6-1,TGTGCCAGCAGCCGAGGAGGCCTAAACACTGAAGCTTTCTTT,CASSRGGLNTEAFF
TRBJ2-3,NA,many,TRBV3-1,TGTGCCAGCAGCCAAGATTTGGATACGCAGTATTTT,CASSQDLDTQYF
TRBJ1-2,NA,NA,TRBV18,TGTGCCAGCTCCTCCGGGAGCCTCGCCGGGGGCTACACCTTC,CASSSGSLAGGYTF
TRBJ1-1,NA,few,TRBV19,TGTGCCAGTAGTATAGGGAACCGCGGAGGGGGTGAAGCTTTCTTT,CASSIGNRGGGEAFF
TRBJ2-1,TRBD2,NA,TRBV29-1,TGCAGCGTTACCGGGACTAGCAGCTCGCTAAAGTTCTTC,CSVTGTSSSLKFF
TRBJ1-5,NA,few,TRBV6-6,TGTGCCAGCAGTTACACGAGAGATCAGCCCCAGCATTTT,CASSYTRDQPQHF
TRBJ1-2,TRBD1,NA,TRBV10-3,TGTGCCATCAGTGAGTCGGGGGACAGGGGTTACACCTTC,CAISESGDRGYTF
TRBJ2-2,TRBD2,once,TRBV5-6,TGTGCCAGCAGCCTGCCGGGACTAGCGGGGGACAACACCGAGGAGCTGTTTTTT,CASSLPGLAGDNTEELFF
TRBJ1-5,NA,many,TRBV30,TGTGCCTGGAACCGCGGGGGCGGCAATCAGCCCCAGCATTTT,CAWNRGGGNQPQHF
TRBJ1-1,NA,many,TRBV12-3/TRBV12-4,TGTGCCAGCAGTTTTGCCAGCTACACTGAAGCTTTCTTT,CASSFASYTEAFF
TRBJ2-1,NA,NA,TRBV7-6,TGTGCCAGCAGCCAGCCCCTGAGGAGCTCCTACAATGAGCAGTTCTTC,CASSQPLRSSYNEQFF
TRBJ1-2,NA,few,TRBV18,TGTGCCAGCTCACCAGCAACGGGGCATGGCTACACCTTC,CASSPATGHGYTF
TRBJ1-2,NA,many,TRBV6-1,TGTGCCAACAGTCCGATGACAGCCCCTGGCTATGGCTACACCTTC,CANSPMTAPGYGYTF
TRBJ2-1,NA,many,TRBV7-8,TGTGCCAGCAGCTTAGGGCTAGCGCCCCCGAAGGAGCAGTTCTTC,CASSLGLAPPKEQFF
TRBJ1-2,NA,few,TRBV7-8,TGTGCCAGCAGCTTAGTGGCCGGGATCAACTATGGCTACACCTTC,CASSLVAGINYGYTF
TRBJ2-1,NA,few,TRBV20-1,TGCAGTGCTAGAGAGAGGGCACACAATGAGCAGTTCTTC,CSARERAHNEQFF
TRBJ1-4,NA,few,TRBV5-1,TGCGCCAGCAGCTTGGCCTCCACAGGTACCGAAAAACTGTTTTTT,CASSLASTGTEKLFF
TRBJ2-5,NA,many,TRBV12-3/TRBV12-4,TGTGCCAGCAGTACCGGAGCGGGTTCGGAGACCCAGTACTTC,CASSTGAGSETQYF
TRBJ1-2,NA,many,TRBV3-1,TGTGCCAGCAGCCCAACCACTGGTTGGGGCTACACCTTC,CASSPTTGWGYTF
TRBJ2-2,NA,NA,TRBV7-2,TGTGCCAGCAGCCAATACACCGGGGAGCTGTTTTTT,CASSQYTGELFF
TRBJ1-5,NA,many,TRBV11-2,TGTGCCAGCAGCTTACCCGTCGCCCGAGGACAGCCCCAGCATTTT,CASSLPVARGQPQHF
TRBJ1-4,TRBD1,few,TRBV4-1,TGCGCCAGCAGCGGACAGGGTTGGGACGAAAAACTGTTTTTT,CASSGQGWDEKLFF
TRBJ2-7,TRBD2,NA,TRBV12-3/TRBV12-4,TGTGCCAGCAGTTTTATACTAGCGGGAGTTGACGAGCAGTACTTC,CASSFILAGVDEQYF
TRBJ2-1,NA,NA,TRBV7-8,TGTGCCAGCAGCTTAGATCTCGGCCTCTATGAGCAGTTCTTC,CASSLDLGLYEQFF
TRBJ2-6,TRBD1,few,TRBV2,TGTGCCAGCAACACAGGGGTGACTGGGGCCAACGTCCTGACTTTC,CASNTGVTGANVLTF
TRBJ1-1,TRBD1,many,TRBV5-1,TGCGCCAGCAGCTTTTCGACAGGGGGCACTGAAGCTTTCTTT,CASSFSTGGTEAFF
TRBJ1-2,NA,NA,TRBV18,TGTGCCAGCTCACCCCGCGGTGCGTCCGGCCGATACGTCTATGGCTACACCTTC,CASSPRGASGRYVYGYTF